This passage covers 30 T cell receptor beta chains from one sample sequenced in a study of CXCR3-negative and CXCR3-positive naive CD8 T cells. Regarding the study as a whole: Against CXCR3-negative naive cells, CXCR3-positive naive cells showed more hydrophobic TRB CDR3s.

No antigen has been assigned to these receptors. 5' RACE that incorporated UMI labels was used to prepare the TRB cDNA libraries. For each CDR3 protein, TCRdb gives one entry from its re-call of the 5' RACE reads, without DNA. In all, the sample yields about 89,000 distinct CDR3 sequences. The source material was naive CXCR3+ CD8+ T cells from blood. As for subset: CD45RO-CCR7+CD27+CD95- naive CD8+ T cells expressing CXCR3 (TNR3+). The receptors originated from a human donor in good health. Some clones in this sample may be carry-over from other donors' samples.

V gene TRBV7-8 combines with J gene TRBJ2-7. Germline CDR1 and CDR2: SGHVS and FQNEAQ. The CDR3 loop spans 14 amino acids. CDR3 sequence reads: CASSPGGSFYEQYF. Complete variable domain (other parts from reference TRBV7-8 and TRBJ2-7): GAGVSQSPRYKVAKRGQDVALRCDPISGHVSLFWYQQALGQGPEFLTYFQNEAQLDKSGLPSDRFFAERPEGSVSTLKIQRTQQEDSAVYLCASSPGGSFYEQYFGPGTRLTVT.

The J gene is TRBJ2-7, the V gene TRBV28; TCRdb picks TRBD1, but there is no DNA to check that call. Per the germline V gene, CDR1 is MDHEN and CDR2 is SYDVKM. The CDR3 spans 15 residues. CDR3 sequence reads: CASSLYRDGAGEQYF.

The genes are TRBV7-8 and TRBJ2-7; TCRdb gives TRBD1 as the D gene, but with no DNA this cannot be confirmed. Germline V gene lookup returns CDR1 SGHVS and CDR2 FQNEAQ. The CDR3 extends over 15 amino acids. The CDR3 sequence: CASSFVPGDSYEQYF.

The CDR3 is CAIRPALGGTLDDEQFF. This sequence joins TRBV10-3 and TRBJ2-1; the TCRdb call, TRBD1, lacks DNA for checking. The germline gives CDR1 ENHRY, CDR2 SYGVKD. The CDR3 extends over 17 amino acids.

This chain connects TRBV6-4 to TRBJ2-2; there is no DNA to check the TCRdb D call of TRBD2. This CDR3 is built from 15 residues. Germline V gene lookup returns CDR1 MRHNA and CDR2 SNTAGT. The CDR3 loop is CASSEGTINTGELFF.

V is TRBV5-5 and J is TRBJ2-5; the TRBD1 assignment by TCRdb is unverifiable without DNA. This CDR3 comprises 16 residues. The germline V gene encodes CDR1 SGHKS and CDR2 YYEKEE (reference sequence). The CDR3: CASSLASGGARETQYF.

The J gene is TRBJ2-2, the V gene TRBV5-1. In germline, CDR1 is SGHRS, CDR2 YFSETQ. The CDR3 extends over 13 amino acids. This CDR3 is CASSLEVGGELFF.

The genes are TRBV27 and TRBJ1-1; absent DNA, TCRdb's TRBD1 call cannot be checked. The CDR3 runs to 14 residues. The germline CDR1 and CDR2 sequences are MNHEY and SMNVEV (reference sequence). The CDR3 here is CASSLRGGVTEAFF.

This chain joins TRBV6-2 or TRBV6-3 and TRBJ1-5; TCRdb's assignment of TRBD1 cannot be checked, as there is no DNA. The CDR3 spans 12 residues. Germline CDR1 and CDR2: MNHEY and SVGEGT. This chain's CDR3 is CASSYSTDPSHF.

The CDR3 loop reads CSARDRDRATNEKLFF. This chain uses TRBV20-1 with TRBJ1-4; the TCRdb call, TRBD1, lacks DNA for checking. CDR1 and CDR2 from the germline V gene are DFQATT and SNEGSKA (reference sequence). This CDR3 has 16 residues.

The chain employs TRBV14 and TRBJ2-3. Germline CDR1 reads SGHDN; CDR2 reads FVKESK. The CDR3 loop spans 13 amino acids. The CDR3 loop is CASSQSGSDTQYF.

The chain joins TRBV12-3 or TRBV12-4 to TRBJ1-2; TCRdb picks TRBD1, but there is no DNA to check that call. There are 14 residues in the CDR3. CDR3: CASRGQDGNYGYTF.

This chain joins TRBV19 and TRBJ2-7; TCRdb calls TRBD1, which cannot be checked without DNA. This CDR3 spans 15 amino acids. The germline V gene encodes CDR1 LNHDA and CDR2 SQIVND (reference sequence). The CDR3 loop is CATATGTGGTYEQYF. The full variable domain, completed using reference TRBV19 and TRBJ2-7, is DGGITQSPKYLFRKEGQNVTLSCEQNLNHDAMYWYRQDPGQGLRLIYYSQIVNDFQKGDIAEGYSVSREKKESFPLTVTSAQKNPTAFYLCATATGTGGTYEQYFGPGTRLTVT.

The CDR3 spells CSVEVPRENTEAFF. The genes are TRBV29-1 and TRBJ1-1; TCRdb indicates TRBD1, and absent DNA this call remains unverified. CDR3 size: 14 residues. The germline gives CDR1 SQVTM, CDR2 ANQGSEA. The variable domain in full, completed from reference TRBV29-1 and TRBJ1-1, reads SAVISQKPSRDICQRGTSLTIQCQVDSQVTMMFWYRQQPGQSLTLIATANQGSEATYESGFVIDKFPISRPNLTFSTLTVSNMSPEDSSIYLCSVEVPRENTEAFFGQGTRLTVV.

The CDR3 sequence is CASSYEPHGTGELFF. The rearrangement uses TRBV6-5 and TRBJ2-2. The germline V gene encodes CDR1 MNHEY and CDR2 SVGAGI. The CDR3 extends over 15 amino acids.

This chain links TRBV6-5 with TRBJ2-5. CDR1 MNHEY and CDR2 SVGAGI come from the germline V gene. The CDR3 is 14 residues long. CDR3 sequence: CASSPRLNQETQYF.

This sequence joins TRBV7-2 and TRBJ2-7; absent DNA, TCRdb's TRBD2 call cannot be checked. Per germline, CDR1 SGHTA and CDR2 FQGNSA. This CDR3 has 15 amino acids. The CDR3 is CASSLAGERLYEQYF.

This chain joins TRBV7-9 and TRBJ2-1; lacking DNA, the TRBD2 call made by TCRdb goes unchecked. This CDR3 has 15 amino acids. Germline V gene data show CDR1 as SEHNR and CDR2 as FQNEAQ (reference sequence). The CDR3 sequence: CASSQILAGTDEQFF.

This chain connects TRBV6-5 to TRBJ2-2; as DNA is missing, the TRBD1 call by TCRdb cannot be tested. The germline gives CDR1 MNHEY, CDR2 SVGAGI. The length of the CDR3 is 16 residues. CDR3 region: CASAGRELSDTGELFF.

Here the CDR3 reads CASSQDSGIGVWGNTEAFF. The chain links TRBV4-2 to TRBJ1-1. This CDR3 contains 19 residues. The germline V gene has CDR1 LGHNA and CDR2 YNFKEQ.

The genes are TRBV7-9 and TRBJ2-1; TCRdb gives TRBD1 as the D gene, but with no DNA this cannot be confirmed. The CDR3 length is 15 residues. Germline V CDR1 and CDR2: SEHNR, FQNEAQ (reference sequence). The CDR3 spells CASPPVSSSYNEQFF. Full variable domain (outside the CDR3, taken from reference TRBV7-9 and TRBJ2-1): DTGVSQNPRHKITKRGQNVTFRCDPISEHNRLYWYRQTLGQGPEFLTYFQNEAQLEKSRLLSDRFSAERPKGSFSTLEIQRTEQGDSAMYLCASPPVSSSYNEQFFGPGTRLTVL.

The V gene is TRBV28, the J gene TRBJ1-2; TCRdb lists TRBD1, though no DNA is available to test this call. CDR1 and CDR2 (germline): MDHEN, SYDVKM. CDR3 size: 12 residues. The CDR3 spells CASSFPGQNYTF.

The chain is built from TRBV7-9 and TRBJ2-1; as DNA is missing, the TRBD1 call by TCRdb cannot be tested. The CDR3 totals 16 residues. The germline V gene encodes CDR1 SEHNR and CDR2 FQNEAQ (reference sequence). CDR3 in amino acids: CASSLLGQAIYNEQFF.

This chain connects TRBV4-1 to TRBJ2-1; TCRdb calls TRBD2, which cannot be checked without DNA. The germline V gene has CDR1 MGHRA and CDR2 YSYEKL. CDR3 size: 16 residues. The CDR3 loop reads CASSPPSGSHYNEQFF.

The chain joins TRBV5-5 to TRBJ1-1. The CDR3 is 15 residues long. The germline V gene has CDR1 SGHKS and CDR2 YYEKEE (reference sequence). CDR3 region: CASSLVGSMNTEAFF.

CDR3 loop: CASSSGAGGGGDEAFF. V is TRBV12-3 or TRBV12-4 and J is TRBJ1-1; TCRdb reports TRBD1, a call that lacks DNA to check it against. This CDR3 spans 16 amino acids.

The chain uses TRBV12-5 and TRBJ1-1. In germline, CDR1 is LGHNT, CDR2 FRNRAP. This CDR3 contains 12 residues. The CDR3: CASGRGNTEAFF.

The chain employs TRBV4-1 and TRBJ1-2; with no DNA, the TCRdb D assignment of TRBD1 cannot be verified. The CDR3 covers 14 residues. In germline, CDR1 is MGHRA, CDR2 YSYEKL. The CDR3 reads CASSGQGTGYGYTF.

The V call is TRBV19, the J call TRBJ2-7. The CDR3 covers 14 residues. Germline V gene lookup returns CDR1 LNHDA and CDR2 SQIVND (reference sequence). The CDR3 loop is CASSAGGATYEQYF. The variable domain in full, with the rest retrieved from reference TRBV19 and TRBJ2-7, is DGGITQSPKYLFRKEGQNVTLSCEQNLNHDAMYWYRQDPGQGLRLIYYSQIVNDFQKGDIAEGYSVSREKKESFPLTVTSAQKNPTAFYLCASSAGGATYEQYFGPGTRLTVT.

J is TRBJ2-1 and V is TRBV7-3; the TCRdb D gene call, TRBD2, has no DNA to confirm it. CDR1 is SGHTA, CDR2 FQGTGA, per germline. The CDR3 loop spans 13 amino acids. This CDR3 reads CASSPTSSNEQFF.